The 2 T cell receptor beta chains below all came from one sample that was sequenced in a study of CD4 T cells in relation to SARS-CoV-2 and coronaviruses. Before the COVID-19 pandemic, during about 2011-2019, CD4+ T cells were taken from unexposed donors. The cells were cultured for under twelve days before CD4+ T cells were isolated. Method: immunoSEQ multiplex PCR; TCRdb's copy keeps in-frame clones and lacks some. The table has just under 30,000 clones, roughly 70% seen once; the top ten hold over 9%. No antigen has been assigned to these receptors. The sample was CD4+ T cells from PBMCs, cultured in vitro. All receptors derive from a human donor in good health.

This chain connects TRBV18 to TRBJ2-5; no definite D call. V gave up 2 bases and J gave up 5 bases, with 3 bases separating them. The CDR3 contains 11 residues. Germline CDR1 KGHSH, CDR2 LQKENI. In DNA, the CDR3 is TGTGCCAGCTCACCAATGGAGACCCAGTACTTC. Its translation: CASSPMETQYF.

This clone was seen a single time. The V and J genes are TRBV7-9 and TRBJ1-6, with D unclear. The CDR3 has 16 residues. The V end lost 0 bases, the J end lost 9 bases, and 15 bases lay between the germline ends. The germline V gene encodes CDR1 SEHNR and CDR2 FQNEAQ (reference sequence). In DNA, the CDR3 is TGTGCCAGCAGCTTAGCGCGTCGAGGGAGAGGTTCACCCCTCCACTTT. Protein: CASSLARRGRGSPLHF.